This T cell receptor beta chain was sequenced in a study of shared clonotypes between healthy human individuals. Study conclusions and caveats: It was the few donors that limited the genetic and exposure-history diversity represented.

On this clone itself: Its cognate antigen is unknown.

There were only Caucasian adults among the donors, and all lived in Nashville, Tennessee. Profiled with immunoSEQ multiplex PCR; TCRdb holds only in-frame clones, not every one. The sample includes about 1.5 million clones, about 96% of them seen just once. Germline-derived CDR1 and CDR2 are SGHAT and FQNNGV. Trimming stripped 5 bases from V and 4 bases from J, with 14 bases between. The CDR3 consists of 14 residues. The source material was naive CD4+ T cells sorted from blood. Subset reported: CD45RA+ positively selected. This clonotype was sampled from a man aged 25 to 40 in good health. The V call is TRBV11-2, the J call TRBJ1-1, with TRBD1 as a possible D gene (6 bases). CDR3 sequence: CASSPRQAGTEAFF. The CDR3 DNA is TGTGCCAGCAGCCCCAGACAGGCTGGCACTGAAGCTTTCTTT.